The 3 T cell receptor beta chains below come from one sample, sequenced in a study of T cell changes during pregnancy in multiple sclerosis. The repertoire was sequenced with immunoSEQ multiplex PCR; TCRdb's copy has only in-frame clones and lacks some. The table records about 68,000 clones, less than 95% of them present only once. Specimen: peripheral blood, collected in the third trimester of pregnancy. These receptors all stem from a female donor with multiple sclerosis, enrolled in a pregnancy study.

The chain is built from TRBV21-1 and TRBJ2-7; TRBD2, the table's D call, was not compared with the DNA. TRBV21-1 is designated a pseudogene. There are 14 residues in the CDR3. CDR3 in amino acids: CARRAARGSYEQYF. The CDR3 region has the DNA TGTGCCAGGAGGGCGGCGCGGGGCTCCTACGAGCAGTACTTC.

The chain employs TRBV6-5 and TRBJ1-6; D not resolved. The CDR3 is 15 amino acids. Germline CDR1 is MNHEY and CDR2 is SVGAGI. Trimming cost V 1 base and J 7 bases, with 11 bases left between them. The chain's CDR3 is CASSYYEAINSPLHF. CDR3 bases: TGTGCCAGCAGTTACTATGAGGCAATCAATTCACCCCTCCACTTT.

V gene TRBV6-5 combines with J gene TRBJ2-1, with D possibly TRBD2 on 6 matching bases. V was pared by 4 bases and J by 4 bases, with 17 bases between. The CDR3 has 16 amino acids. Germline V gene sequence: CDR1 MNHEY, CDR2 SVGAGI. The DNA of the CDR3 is TGTGCCAGCAGTTCCCTGACATGGGGACTGTACAATGAGCAGTTCTTC. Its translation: CASSSLTWGLYNEQFF.